A single sample gave rise to the 25 T cell receptor beta chains below, sequenced in a study of a mutant IDH1 vaccine in newly diagnosed glioma. These receptors lack a known antigen. The data were produced by immunoSEQ multiplex PCR, yet TCRdb's version contains in-frame clones alone and is incomplete. The sample gives 44,000 or so clones, around 86% of which show up once; approximately 4.7% is in the top ten. Time point defined: week 35, safety follow-up. Every vaccine dose comprised 300 ug of mutant IDH1 20-mer peptide plus topical imiquimod. Sequences were derived from PBMCs, sampled from a glioma patient whose treatment included an IDH1 peptide vaccine. Receptors were obtained from a woman aged 40 to 55 with glioma. Some clones in this sample may be carry-over from other donors' samples.

V usage is TRBV9 and J usage is TRBJ2-5; no firm D call. This CDR3 has 9 amino acids. V lost 7 bases and J 5 bases, leaving 3 bases between the germline ends. Germline CDR1 SGDLS, CDR2 YYNGEE. CDR3 nucleotides: TGTGCCAGCGTGGAGACCCAGTACTTC. The encoded protein is CASVETQYF.

The gene calls are TRBV9 and TRBJ2-7; 7 bases agree with TRBD1. V shed 4 bases, J shed 1 base, and the junction held 5 bases outside the gene matches. The CDR3 consists of 14 residues. The germline V gene encodes CDR1 SGDLS and CDR2 YYNGEE. CDR3 in amino acids: CASSRGGESYEQYF. In DNA form, the CDR3 reads TGTGCCAGCAGCCGAGGGGGCGAGTCCTACGAGCAGTACTTC.

The chain combines TRBV13 with TRBJ2-1; 10 positions agree with TRBD1. The CDR3 runs to 16 residues. Germline CDR1 PRHDT, CDR2 FYEKMQ (reference sequence). V shed 2 bases and J 5 bases; nucleotides not matched to a gene: 6. The DNA of the CDR3 is TGTGCCAGCAGCTTACCCCGGGACAGGGGACACAATGAGCAGTTCTTC. Its translation is CASSLPRDRGHNEQFF.

The chain links TRBV4-1 to TRBJ1-1; tentative D call: TRBD1 (6 bases). The CDR3 contains 15 residues. Deletions cut 0 bases from V and 4 bases from J, with 12 bases between. Germline lookup yields CDR1 MGHRA and CDR2 YSYEKL. The chain's CDR3 is CASSQDPGAITEAFF. CDR3 sequence (DNA): TGCGCCAGCAGCCAAGATCCGGGGGCCATCACTGAAGCTTTCTTT.

The J gene is TRBJ2-7, the V gene TRBV5-1, with unresolved D. V shed 2 bases and J shed 3 bases, with 12 bases lying between them. This CDR3 spans 14 amino acids. Germline CDR1 and CDR2: SGHRS and YFSETQ. CDR3 loop: CASSFGPPIYEQYF. In DNA form, the CDR3 reads TGCGCCAGCAGCTTCGGACCGCCTATCTACGAGCAGTACTTC.

The chain combines TRBV5-1 with TRBJ2-3; 12 nucleotides line up with TRBD2. Germline V CDR1 and CDR2: SGHRS, YFSETQ. After removal of 4 bases from V and 0 bases from J, the junction contained 6 bases not matched to a gene. The CDR3 is made up of 17 amino acids. The CDR3 DNA sequence: TGCGCCAGCAGCCGCCCCGGGACTAGCGGGAGCACAGATACGCAGTATTTT. Translating it yields CASSRPGTSGSTDTQYF.

The chain is built from TRBV4-1 and TRBJ2-3; D gene unclear. Germline-derived CDR1 and CDR2 are MGHRA and YSYEKL. The V gene lost 4 bases and the J gene lost 2 bases, with 7 bases spanning the gap. This CDR3 comprises 13 residues. The DNA for the CDR3 is TGCGCCAGCAGCCCACTTGACACAGATACGCAGTATTTT. It is translated as CASSPLDTDTQYF.

J is TRBJ1-4 and V is TRBV28; 7 bases align to TRBD1. Germline CDR1 is MDHEN and CDR2 is SYDVKM. This CDR3 is built from 13 residues. J gave up 17 bases and V 2 bases, and 11 bases lay outside the gene matches. CDR3 in DNA: TGTGCCAGCAGTTTACGGGACCTGACAGGGTACTTTTTT. As protein: CASSLRDLTGYFF.

The chain joins TRBV19 to TRBJ1-5; D uncertain. Looked up from germline, CDR1 is LNHDA and CDR2 is SQIVND (reference sequence). The V end was cut by 3 bases, the J end by 3 bases, with 12 bases between. The CDR3 loop spans 15 amino acids. DNA for the CDR3: TGTGCCAGTAGTATCGGGCCGCTTATCAATCAGCCCCAGCATTTT. Translating it yields CASSIGPLINQPQHF. Using reference TRBV19 and TRBJ1-5 for the parts outside the CDR3, the full variable domain is DGGITQSPKYLFRKEGQNVTLSCEQNLNHDAMYWYRQDPGQGLRLIYYSQIVNDFQKGDIAEGYSVSREKKESFPLTVTSAQKNPTAFYLCASSIGPLINQPQHFGDGTRLSIL.

The rearrangement uses TRBV13 and TRBJ1-4, with D hard to call. CDR3 length equals 14 residues. Germline V gene sequence: CDR1 PRHDT, CDR2 FYEKMQ (reference sequence). V was cut by 3 bases and J by 8 bases, with 13 bases left in between. CDR3 DNA sequence: TGTGCCAGCAGCTTTAAGACATTTAAGGAAAAACTGTTTTTT. This gives the protein CASSFKTFKEKLFF.

This chain joins TRBV19 and TRBJ1-1; 7 bases are a match to TRBD1. The germline CDR1 and CDR2 sequences are LNHDA and SQIVND (reference sequence). This CDR3 is 13 amino acids long. V lost 5 bases, J lost 3 bases, and 3 bases stayed unmatched. The CDR3 here is CASSFDRDTEAFF. DNA of the CDR3: TGTGCCAGTAGTTTTGACAGGGACACTGAAGCTTTCTTT. Filled out from reference TRBV19 and TRBJ1-1, the complete variable domain reads DGGITQSPKYLFRKEGQNVTLSCEQNLNHDAMYWYRQDPGQGLRLIYYSQIVNDFQKGDIAEGYSVSREKKESFPLTVTSAQKNPTAFYLCASSFDRDTEAFFGQGTRLTVV.

Within the sample, this clone is medium-sized (0.01 to 0.1%). The chain joins TRBV2 to TRBJ1-6; D not certain. The CDR3 is 13 amino acids. V was shortened by 4 bases and J by 5 bases, with 6 bases between the two germline ends. Germline CDR1 is SNHLY and CDR2 is FYNNEI. CDR3 loop: CASSGSHNSPLHF. CDR3 nucleotides: TGTGCCAGCAGTGGCAGCCATAATTCACCCCTCCACTTT.

The chain couples TRBV27 to TRBJ2-7; TRBD2 is a possible D gene (6 bases). Germline values: CDR1 MNHEY, CDR2 SMNVEV (reference sequence). CDR3 length: 12 residues. The V and J ends lost 4 bases and 3 bases respectively, with 7 bases between them. In DNA, the CDR3 is TGTGCCAGCAGTTGGGGAGGCTACGAGCAGTACTTC. Translated: CASSWGGYEQYF.

This chain joins TRBV7-6 and TRBJ1-5; D may be TRBD1 (6 bases). Germline V lookup: CDR1 SGHVS, CDR2 FNYEAQ. Trimming cost V 1 base and J 5 bases, with 12 bases left between them. CDR3 length equals 15 residues. CDR3 sequence: CASSLEGGAYQPQHF. CDR3 coding DNA: TGTGCCAGCAGCTTAGAGGGGGGGGCGTATCAGCCCCAGCATTTT.

In its sample, this clone was seen once. The genes are TRBV13 and TRBJ2-7, with no clear D. Germline lookup yields CDR1 PRHDT and CDR2 FYEKMQ (reference sequence). The germline V and J ends were trimmed by 1 base and 0 bases, with 10 bases remaining between them. The CDR3 is made up of 15 amino acids. CDR3 sequence (DNA): TGTGCCAGCAGCTTAGCTGAGATCAGCTCCTACGAGCAGTACTTC. This translates into CASSLAEISSYEQYF.

The chain is built from TRBV5-1 and TRBJ2-1; D not certain. Germline lookup yields CDR1 SGHRS and CDR2 YFSETQ. This CDR3 spans 13 amino acids. The V end was cut by 0 bases, the J end by 3 bases, with 4 bases between. CDR3: CASSLANYNEQFF. The DNA for the CDR3 is TGCGCCAGCAGCTTGGCCAACTACAATGAGCAGTTCTTC. Combining the CDR3 with reference TRBV5-1 and TRBJ2-1 gives the whole variable domain KAGVTQTPRYLIKTRGQQVTLSCSPISGHRSVSWYQQTPGQGLQFLFEYFSETQRNKGNFPGRFSGRQFSNSRSEMNVSTLELGDSALYLCASSLANYNEQFFGPGTRLTVL.

The chain has TRBV10-3 and TRBJ2-7; 8 bases match TRBD1. The CDR3 is 14 residues long. With V trimmed by 4 bases and J by 3 bases, 5 bases remained unmatched. Germline loops: CDR1 ENHRY, CDR2 SYGVKD. CDR3 sequence reads: CAISVKDRDYEQYF. CDR3 nucleotide sequence: TGTGCCATCAGTGTTAAGGACAGGGACTACGAGCAGTACTTC.

The J gene is TRBJ1-6, the V gene TRBV6-1; D perhaps matches TRBD1 (5 bases). The CDR3 runs 16 residues. V lost 3 bases and J lost 8, with 17 bases in between. Germline V lookup: CDR1 MNHNS, CDR2 SASEGT. The CDR3 is CASSDRTSEPHSPLHF. DNA for the CDR3: TGTGCCAGCAGTGATAGGACAAGCGAGCCCCATTCACCCCTCCACTTT.

This chain connects TRBV5-5 to TRBJ2-2; D gene unclear. Trimming removed 2 bases from V and 1 base from J, with 9 bases in between. From germline, CDR1 is SGHKS and CDR2 YYEKEE (reference sequence). The CDR3 covers 15 residues. The CDR3 is CASSFTGENTGELFF. The CDR3, as DNA: TGTGCCAGCAGCTTCACCGGAGAGAACACCGGGGAGCTGTTTTTT.

This sequence joins TRBV2 and TRBJ2-2; 8 bases are shared with TRBD1. CDR3 size: 15 residues. The V segment lost 5 bases and the J segment 6 bases; nucleotides outside the gene matches: 8. CDR1 is SNHLY, CDR2 FYNNEI, per germline. The CDR3 bases are TGTGCCAGCAGTTTATATCAGGGGGCTCCCGGGGAGCTGTTTTTT. Translated: CASSLYQGAPGELFF.

The chain employs TRBV7-8 and TRBJ1-2; no clear D. This CDR3 has 14 amino acids. With 1 base removed from V and 8 bases from J, the gap between germline ends came to 14 bases. Germline CDR1 is SGHVS and CDR2 is FQNEAQ. The CDR3 here is CASSLEDRRPGYTF. Written as DNA, the CDR3 is TGTGCCAGCAGCTTAGAGGACCGCCGACCGGGCTACACCTTC.

This sequence joins TRBV28 and TRBJ1-2; 9 bases line up with TRBD1. This CDR3 is built from 15 residues. Losses at the gene ends were 6 bases for V and 2 bases for J; bases not matched to a gene: 7. Germline CDR1 and CDR2: MDHEN and SYDVKM. CDR3 loop: CASSHNRGPNYGYTF. The CDR3 nucleotides are TGTGCCAGCAGCCACAACAGGGGGCCCAACTATGGCTACACCTTC.

V is TRBV5-1 and J is TRBJ2-7, with 9 nucleotides matching TRBD1. The germline V gene has CDR1 SGHRS and CDR2 YFSETQ. V was pared by 5 bases and J by 5 bases, with 8 bases of the junction left unmatched. The CDR3 runs to 14 residues. CDR3 DNA sequence: TGCGCCAGCAGTTTCCGGGACAGGGCAAACGAGCAGTACTTC. It is translated as CASSFRDRANEQYF.

The chain is built from TRBV4-1 and TRBJ1-1, with D perhaps TRBD1 (6 bases). Trimming left V 3 bases short and J 3 bases short, with 20 bases between. There are 17 residues in the CDR3. Germline lookup yields CDR1 MGHRA and CDR2 YSYEKL. The CDR3 coding sequence is TGCGCCAGCAGCCACCCCCTTCGCGGTTCAGGGGACACTGAAGCTTTCTTT. Protein product: CASSHPLRGSGDTEAFF.

The sample holds a few counts of this clone. The chain has TRBV19 and TRBJ1-4; unclear D gene. The CDR3 totals 16 residues. CDR1 is LNHDA and CDR2 is SQIVND in the germline V gene (reference sequence). Trimming shortened V by 6 bases and J by 3 bases, and 17 bases separated the two germline ends. The CDR3 DNA is TGTGCCAGTAGCCCGAGGACGGGGAACCCTAATGAAAAACTGTTTTTT. It specifies CASSPRTGNPNEKLFF.